A selection of T cell receptor beta chains follows, all from one sample in a study of beta chain features in type 1 diabetes. The data were produced by immunoSEQ multiplex PCR, yet TCRdb's version contains in-frame clones alone and is incomplete. Of about 280,000 clones in the sample, 15% were seen once. The specimen sequenced was naive CD4+ T cells from blood. These receptors all come from a man in his late teens or twenties with type 1 diabetes. Both conserved end residues are part of each CDR3. D genes are given only for firm matches. The listing skips clone size in some rows; elsewhere it reads once, few, many or a size class.

d_call j_call clone_size v_call cdr3_nt cdr3_aa
TRBD2 TRBJ2-1 few TRBV5-4 TGTGCCAGCAGCTTGGCATCCGGGAGGGCTTGGGATGAGCAGTTCTTC CASSLASGRAWDEQFF
. TRBJ2-1 few TRBV4-1 TGCGCCAGCAGCCGACTCCCCTCCGGGAAGAATGAGCAGTTCTTC CASSRLPSGKNEQFF
. TRBJ2-1 few TRBV5-6 TGTGCCAGCAGCTTGTTAACACTCCCGAGGGATGAGCAGTTCTTC CASSLLTLPRDEQFF
. TRBJ2-3 few TRBV6-1 TGTGCCAGCAGTGTGCAGGGTCGGGGCACAGATACGCAGTATTTT CASSVQGRGTDTQYF
TRBD2 TRBJ2-1 few TRBV19 TGTGCCAGTAGTATTCTCAGGGCCGGGACTACGCATGAGCAGTTCTTC CASSILRAGTTHEQFF
TRBD2 TRBJ2-1 . TRBV11-2 TGTGCCAGCAGCTTAAGGGCGGGAGTGGGCAATGAGCAGTTCTTC CASSLRAGVGNEQFF
. TRBJ2-7 few TRBV30 TGTGCCTGGAGTCACTCCTACGAGCAGTACTTC CAWSHSYEQYF
. TRBJ2-7 few TRBV27 TGTGCCAGCAGAGCGATTGGAGGGTGGGGCGAGCAGTACTTC CASRAIGGWGEQYF
TRBD1 TRBJ2-7 . TRBV7-2 TGTGCCAGCAGCTTAGGTAGGACAGGATACGAGCAGTACTTC CASSLGRTGYEQYF
TRBD2 TRBJ2-5 few TRBV19 TGTGCCAGTAGTACAACTAGCGGAGATCAAGAGACCCAGTACTTC CASSTTSGDQETQYF
TRBD2 TRBJ2-7 . TRBV9 TGTGCCAGCAGCGTAGGGTCCCTAGCGGGAGAGCAGTACTTC CASSVGSLAGEQYF
. TRBJ2-5 . TRBV9 TGTGCCAGCAGCCCCCCCGGGGTTCAAGAGACCCAGTACTTC CASSPPGVQETQYF
TRBD2 TRBJ2-3 few TRBV2 TGTGCCAGCAGTGAAGGGACTAGCGGGCTCACAGATACGCAGTATTTT CASSEGTSGLTDTQYF
TRBD2 TRBJ2-3 few TRBV28 TGTGCCAGCAGGACTAGGCGGGAGACAGATACGCAGTATTTT CASRTRRETDTQYF
TRBD1 TRBJ1-2 few TRBV28 TGTGCCAGCAGTACCCGCGGACAGGGACCCTATGGCTACACCTTC CASSTRGQGPYGYTF
TRBD1 TRBJ2-2 few TRBV5-4 TGTGCCAGCAGCTTGGTCAGGGGGTTGGGCACCGGGGAGCTGTTTTTT CASSLVRGLGTGELFF
. TRBJ2-7 few TRBV14 TGTGCCAGCAGTTTCTCGAGGGCTGTTTACTACGAGCAGTACTTC CASSFSRAVYYEQYF
. TRBJ2-6 . TRBV28 TGTGCCACTTTACGGAGCTCTGGGGCCAACGTCCTGACTTTC CATLRSSGANVLTF
. TRBJ2-7 few TRBV5-6 TGTGCCAGCGGGACTCACTACGAGCAGTACTTC CASGTHYEQYF
TRBD1 TRBJ1-4 few TRBV29-1 TGCAGCGTTGAAGAGACAGGGTCTAATGAAAAACTGTTTTTT CSVEETGSNEKLFF
. TRBJ2-5 few TRBV29-1 TGCAGTACATTGGGCGCCCAAGAGACCCAGTACTTC CSTLGAQETQYF
TRBD2 TRBJ2-5 . TRBV4-1 TGCGCCAGCAGCCAAGGACCGGGACTAGGGCGAGAGACCCAGTACTTC CASSQGPGLGRETQYF
. TRBJ2-2 . TRBV2 TGTGCCAGCGAGGCTAGCGTGAACACCGGGGAGCTGTTTTTT CASEASVNTGELFF
. TRBJ1-1 few TRBV15 TGTGCCACCAGCACCGGGTTAAACACTGAAGCTTTCTTT CATSTGLNTEAFF
TRBD1 TRBJ1-3 few TRBV15 TGTGCCACCAGCCTTGGACAGGGCTCTGGAAACACCATATATTTT CATSLGQGSGNTIYF
. TRBJ2-5 few TRBV2 TGTGCCAGCAGTGAAGCCATAGCTGGAAGGACCCAGTACTTC CASSEAIAGRTQYF
. TRBJ1-5 few TRBV11-2 TGTGCCAGCAGCTTAGTAACCGGGAACAATCAGCCCCAGCATTTT CASSLVTGNNQPQHF
. TRBJ1-2 few TRBV30 TGTGCCTGGGGGCAGTTCTCTGGCTACACCTTC CAWGQFSGYTF
TRBD2 TRBJ2-1 . TRBV28 TGTGCCAGCAGTTTATTTGCTAGCGGGGCATACAATGAGCAGTTCTTC CASSLFASGAYNEQFF
. TRBJ2-7 . TRBV10-2 TGCGCCAGCATCCGACAGACTTCCCCCTACGAGCAGTACTTC CASIRQTSPYEQYF
. TRBJ2-4 . TRBV30 TGTGCCTGGTCGGGGGTGGGCAACATTCAGTACTTC CAWSGVGNIQYF
TRBD1 TRBJ1-1 . TRBV28 TGTGCCAGCAGTCCCCAGGGACAGGGGAACTCTGAAGCTTTCTTT CASSPQGQGNSEAFF
. TRBJ2-7 . TRBV9 TGTGCCAGCAGCGTATCCGACAGAATGACCTACGAGCAGTACTTC CASSVSDRMTYEQYF